This T cell receptor beta chain was captured in a study of T cell responses to AZD1222 COVID-19 vaccine. General study points: Following two doses of AZD1222, Spike-specific TCR breadth and depth rose.

Trimming stripped 0 bases from V and 7 bases from J, with 15 bases between. The CDR3 has 15 residues. Germline V gives CDR1 LGHNA, CDR2 YNFKEQ. This clone was seen just once. The target antigen is unknown. The method was immunoSEQ multiplex PCR; TCRdb's version includes in-frame clones alone and lacks a portion of them. The table records about 180,000 clones, roughly 88% of them present only once. Sequencing was performed on peripheral blood, taken 28 days after the second AZD1222 dose. This receptor was taken from an adult who received the AZD1222 COVID-19 vaccine. The rearrangement joins TRBV4-2 to TRBJ1-2, with no clear D. As DNA, the CDR3 is TGTGCCAGCAGCCAAGATCTGGTCACCTTAGGTGGCTACACCTTC. Translation: CASSQDLVTLGGYTF.